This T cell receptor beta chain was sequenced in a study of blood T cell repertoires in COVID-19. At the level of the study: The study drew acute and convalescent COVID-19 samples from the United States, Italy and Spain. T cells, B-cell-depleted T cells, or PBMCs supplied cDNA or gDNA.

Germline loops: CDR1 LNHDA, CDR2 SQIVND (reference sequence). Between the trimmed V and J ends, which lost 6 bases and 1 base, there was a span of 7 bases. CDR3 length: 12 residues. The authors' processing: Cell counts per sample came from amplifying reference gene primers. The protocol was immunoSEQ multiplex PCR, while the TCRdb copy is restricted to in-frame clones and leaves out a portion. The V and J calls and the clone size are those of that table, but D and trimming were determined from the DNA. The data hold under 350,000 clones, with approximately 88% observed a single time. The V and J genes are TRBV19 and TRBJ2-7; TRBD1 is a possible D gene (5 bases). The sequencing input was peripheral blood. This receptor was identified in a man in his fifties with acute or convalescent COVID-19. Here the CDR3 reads CASRGPSYEQYF. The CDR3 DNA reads TGTGCCAGTAGGGGGCCTTCCTACGAGCAGTACTTC.